Listed below are T cell receptor beta chains from one sample, sequenced in a study of shared T cell receptors in the human thymus. The repertoire was sequenced with immunoSEQ multiplex PCR; TCRdb's copy has only in-frame clones and lacks some. The sample carries 600,000 to 900,000 clones, roughly 85% recorded once. These data are also associated with another study on human thymus T cells.

Sequenced sample: thymocytes. These receptors all stem from a girl under three years old with a congenital heart defect. Each CDR3 is given without its conserved first and last residue. Each record gives: V gene, J gene, CDR3 protein.

TRBV19	TRBJ1-3	ASRPTDFSGNTIY
TRBV11-2	TRBJ1-6	ASSLDRGDRGNSPLH
TRBV25-1	TRBJ2-3	ASSEDYRVGTDTQY
TRBV5-1	TRBJ1-1	ASSLFSRGTEAF
TRBV5-1	TRBJ2-1	ASSLGTSFYEQF
TRBV2	TRBJ2-7	ASRIEPGLSSYEQY
TRBV18	TRBJ2-2	ASSPSPGHANTGELF
TRBV6-6	TRBJ1-5	ASSYLRDRGRQPQH
TRBV28	TRBJ1-6	ASSLRPQGAAYNSPLH
TRBV10-3	TRBJ2-2	AISEKRPGQTNTGELF
TRBV7-7	TRBJ2-1	ASSSLAGGRNEQF
TRBV6-5	TRBJ1-5	ASSSRQGRGNQPQH
TRBV11-2	TRBJ1-1	ASSPDRPNTEAF
TRBV4-3	TRBJ1-3	ASSQEGGPSGNTIY
TRBV10-3	TRBJ2-5	AISGGGQETQY
TRBV5-1	TRBJ2-3	ASSLFREEDTQY
TRBV10-1	TRBJ1-1	ASSRTVNTEAF
TRBV5-8	TRBJ1-1	ASSLVPEAITEAF
TRBV4-1	TRBJ2-7	ASSQGIRGFYEQY
TRBV30	TRBJ1-2	AWSVPPTGPYGYT
TRBV19	TRBJ2-5	ASSIVPDRVGETQY
TRBV9	TRBJ1-2	ASSVGDTYGYT
TRBV7-9	TRBJ2-5	ASSLEQGGQETQY
TRBV25-1	TRBJ2-5	ASSGQPGGNQETQY
TRBV19	TRBJ2-2	ASSTSGLFRGITGELF
TRBV19	TRBJ1-1	ASSIDRGGVNTEAF
TRBV1	TRBJ1-2	TSSQGTGGTNYGYT
TRBV28	TRBJ1-2	ASSLGGHPAYGYT
TRBV4-2	TRBJ2-7	ASSQVPIRGGNYEQY
TRBV19	TRBJ1-1	ASNSYTEAF
TRBV6-5	TRBJ1-5	ASRDRGLSNQPQH
TRBV5-4	TRBJ2-2	ASRHELGLAGGPGSGELF
TRBV12-5	TRBJ1-2	ASGLGQSYGYT
TRBV9	TRBJ2-5	ASSVSRQGAGETQY
TRBV19	TRBJ2-1	ASTKRGGLPNEQF
TRBV7-2	TRBJ2-7	ASSLRGTVEPYEQY
TRBV7-2	TRBJ1-2	ASSLLGDYGYT
TRBV6-4	TRBJ2-1	ASARRSGNNEQF
TRBV30	TRBJ1-2	ASQVGGIYGYT
TRBV19	TRBJ2-1	ASSIVGKEGQF
TRBV18	TRBJ2-7	ASSPRGFEVVYEQY
TRBV4-2	TRBJ1-1	ASSAQAISNTEAF
TRBV21-1	TRBJ1-5	ASSKGKTGVSCGWPYNSNQPQH
TRBV5-6	TRBJ1-1	ASSFPTTGGTEAF
TRBV28	TRBJ2-7	ASSPHGQNYEQY
TRBV19	TRBJ1-2	ASTHDRNLPEGYT
TRBV4-1	TRBJ2-2	ASSQDGTAWGPTGELF
TRBV19	TRBJ1-6	ASSIDGDSPLSSYNSPLH
TRBV5-1	TRBJ2-2	ATQGGTGRAGELF
TRBV28	TRBJ1-3	ASAKMGAWGSGNTIY
TRBV27	TRBJ2-6	ASRPATGSVHGANVLT
TRBV21-1	TRBJ2-3	ASSKKGLDRDTQY
TRBV13	TRBJ2-7	ASSSNSLDVYEQY
TRBV12-5	TRBJ1-2	ASDTGGDAYGYT
TRBV5-8	TRBJ1-2	ASRRRDGEFYGYT
TRBV4-3	TRBJ2-1	ASSQEVHHNEQF
TRBV6-6	TRBJ2-3	ASSYWERGGKDTQY
TRBV18	TRBJ1-6	ASSPPTGGDNSPLH